This T cell receptor beta chain stems from a study of T cell changes during pregnancy in multiple sclerosis (dated by TCRdb to about 2019). Turning to the overall study: The study looked at changes in the T cell repertoire across pregnancy in women with multiple sclerosis.

CDR1 and CDR2, per the germline V gene, are SGHDT and YYEEEE. Compared with germline, V lacks 1 base and J lacks 5 bases; bases without a gene match: 11. The CDR3 numbers 17 residues from cysteine through phenylalanine. Only the CDR3 part of the read is kept: 51 bases, read in frame from the first base. Worth noting for this clone: No antigen is known for it. The input lacks base qualities; no much larger clone sits a single base away.

Receptor libraries were prepared by the immunoSEQ multiplex PCR assay. The source is immuneACCESS, and TCRdb retained only in-frame sequences with V and J called. Part of the clones is not carried over; for the studies checked, unresolved V genes explain less than half of this, and the remainder is unexplained. Here the sample has approximately 99,000 clones; about 94% occur a single time. The top ten clonotypes cover roughly 0.95% of the sample. Rearrangement joined TRBV5-6 to TRBJ2-7, and 11 junctional nucleotides match TRBD1. The TCR sequence derives from a female donor with multiple sclerosis, enrolled in a pregnancy study. Specimen: peripheral blood, collected after pregnancy. In nucleotides, the sequence is TGTGCCAGCAGCTTGCGGACAGGGGGCTTTCGGGTAAACGAGCAGTACTTC. Its product reads: CASSLRTGGFRVNEQYF.